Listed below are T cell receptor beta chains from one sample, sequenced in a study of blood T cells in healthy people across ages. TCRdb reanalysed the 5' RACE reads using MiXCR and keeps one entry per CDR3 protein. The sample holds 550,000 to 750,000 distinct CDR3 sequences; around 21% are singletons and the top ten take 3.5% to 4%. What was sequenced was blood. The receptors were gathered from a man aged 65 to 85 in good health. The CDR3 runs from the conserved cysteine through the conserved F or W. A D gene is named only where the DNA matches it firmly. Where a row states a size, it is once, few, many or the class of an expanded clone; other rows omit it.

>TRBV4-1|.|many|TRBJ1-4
CASSLVWGNEKLFF
TGCGCCAGCAGCCTAGTCTGGGGGAATGAAAAACTGTTTTTT
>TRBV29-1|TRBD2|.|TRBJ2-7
CSVKGLAGAHEQYF
TGCAGCGTCAAAGGACTAGCGGGAGCACACGAGCAGTACTTC
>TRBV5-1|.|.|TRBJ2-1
CASSLVQSSYNEQFF
TGCGCCAGCAGCTTGGTACAGAGCTCCTACAATGAGCAGTTCTTC
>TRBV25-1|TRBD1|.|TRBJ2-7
CASSEHRTGVSYEQYF
TGTGCCAGCAGTGAACACCGGACAGGGGTCTCCTACGAGCAGTACTTC
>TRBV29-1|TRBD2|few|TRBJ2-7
CSAESWTSTEQYF
TGCAGCGCTGAGTCCTGGACTAGCACCGAGCAGTACTTC
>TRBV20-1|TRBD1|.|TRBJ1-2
CSARGDRDYGYTF
TGCAGTGCTAGAGGCGACAGGGACTATGGCTACACCTTC
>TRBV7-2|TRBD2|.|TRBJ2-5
CASSLGLAGYTETQYF
TGTGCCAGCAGCTTAGGACTAGCGGGATATACAGAGACCCAGTACTTC
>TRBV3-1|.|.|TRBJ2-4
CASSRRGQTQAKNIQYF
TGTGCCAGCAGCCGACGAGGACAGACCCAAGCCAAAAACATTCAGTACTTC
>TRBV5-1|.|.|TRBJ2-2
CASSLGGKNTGELFF
TGCGCCAGCAGCTTGGGCGGGAAGAACACCGGGGAGCTGTTTTTT
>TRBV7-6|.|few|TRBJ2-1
CASSLGAHEQFF
TGTGCCAGCAGCTTAGGAGCGCATGAGCAGTTCTTC
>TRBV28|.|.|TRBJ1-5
CASRGAGQPQHF
TGTGCCAGTCGGGGGGCGGGACAGCCCCAGCATTTT
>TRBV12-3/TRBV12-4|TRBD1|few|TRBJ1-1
CASSSMRTGGHTEAFF
TGTGCCAGCAGTTCCATGAGGACAGGGGGCCACACTGAAGCTTTCTTT
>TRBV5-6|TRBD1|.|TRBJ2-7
CASSSTGGTNYEQYF
TGTGCCAGCAGCTCGACAGGGGGGACCAACTACGAGCAGTACTTC
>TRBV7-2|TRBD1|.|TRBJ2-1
CASSLALGTAYNEQFF
TGTGCCAGCAGCTTAGCGCTAGGGACAGCTTACAATGAGCAGTTCTTC
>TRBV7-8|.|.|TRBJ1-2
CASRVRPGRGYGYTF
TGTGCCAGCAGGGTCCGTCCGGGCCGGGGCTATGGCTACACCTTC
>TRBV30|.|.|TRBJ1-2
CAWSDSNYGYTF
TGTGCCTGGAGTGATTCGAACTATGGCTACACCTTC
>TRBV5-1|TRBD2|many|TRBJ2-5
CASSLAGSETQYF
TGTGCCAGCAGCTTAGCGGGATCGGAGACCCAGTACTTC
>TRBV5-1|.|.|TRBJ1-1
CASSKNIENTEAFF
TGCGCCAGCAGCAAGAATATTGAGAACACTGAAGCTTTCTTT
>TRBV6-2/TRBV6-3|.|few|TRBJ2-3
CASTLDPGRYTDTQYF
TGTGCCAGCACCCTTGACCCCGGGAGATATACAGATACGCAGTATTTT
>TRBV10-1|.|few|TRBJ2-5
CASSESMVETQYF
TGCGCCAGCAGTGAGTCGATGGTAGAGACCCAGTACTTC
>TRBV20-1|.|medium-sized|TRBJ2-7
CSATEGSSYEQYF
TGCAGTGCGACCGAGGGCTCTTCCTACGAGCAGTACTTC
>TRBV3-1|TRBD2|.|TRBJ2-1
CASTDSGGNNEQFF
TGTGCCAGCACAGACAGCGGGGGAAACAATGAGCAGTTCTTC
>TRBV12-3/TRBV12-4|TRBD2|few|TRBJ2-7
CASSKTSGRDSSYEQYF
TGTGCCAGCAGTAAGACTAGCGGGAGGGACAGCTCCTACGAGCAGTACTTC
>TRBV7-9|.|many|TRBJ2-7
CASSLGLHSYEQYF
TGTGCCAGCAGCTTAGGTTTACACTCCTACGAGCAGTACTTC
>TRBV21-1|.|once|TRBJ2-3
CASSKGLAGSADTQYF
TGTGCCAGCAGCAAAGGACTAGCGGGAAGCGCAGATACGCAGTATTTT
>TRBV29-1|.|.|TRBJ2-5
CSVENPYGETQYF
TGCAGCGTTGAGAATCCCTACGGGGAGACCCAGTACTTC
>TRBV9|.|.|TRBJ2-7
CASSVEDSSYEQYF
TGTGCCAGCAGCGTCGAAGATAGCTCCTACGAGCAGTACTTC
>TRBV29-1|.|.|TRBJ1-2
CSVDQGWIGYTF
TGCAGCGTTGACCAGGGGTGGATTGGCTACACCTTC
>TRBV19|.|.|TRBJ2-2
CASSIVAGTNTGELFF
TGTGCCAGTAGTATAGTGGCGGGAACGAACACCGGGGAGCTGTTTTTT
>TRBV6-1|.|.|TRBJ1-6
CASYREGGSPLHF
TGTGCCAGCTACAGGGAAGGGGGTTCACCCCTCCACTTT
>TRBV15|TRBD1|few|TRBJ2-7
CATSGGQEYYEQYF
TGTGCCACCAGCGGGGGACAGGAATACTACGAGCAGTACTTC
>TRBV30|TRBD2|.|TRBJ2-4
CAWSGGGGNIQYF
TGTGCCTGGAGTGGCGGGGGGGGAAACATTCAGTACTTC
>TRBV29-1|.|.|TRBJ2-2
CSVGARRTGELFF
TGCAGCGTTGGGGCTCGGAGGACCGGGGAGCTGTTTTTT
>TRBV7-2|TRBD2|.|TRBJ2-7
CASKLAGAGEQYF
TGTGCCAGCAAACTAGCGGGAGCGGGGGAGCAGTACTTC
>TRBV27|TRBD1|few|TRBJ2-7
CASSSGTGVSYEQYF
TGTGCCAGCAGTTCTGGGACAGGCGTCTCCTACGAGCAGTACTTC
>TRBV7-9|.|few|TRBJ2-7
CASSLDDKEYF
TGTGCCAGCAGCTTAGACGACAAAGAGTACTTC
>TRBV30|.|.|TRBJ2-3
CAWSVQAASTDTQYF
TGTGCCTGGAGTGTACAGGCAGCTAGCACAGATACGCAGTATTTT
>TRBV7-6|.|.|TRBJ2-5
CALRVGETQYF
TGTGCCCTGAGGGTTGGAGAGACCCAGTACTTC
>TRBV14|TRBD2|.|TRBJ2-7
CASSQIAGGDYEQYF
TGTGCCAGCAGCCAAATAGCGGGAGGGGACTACGAGCAGTACTTC
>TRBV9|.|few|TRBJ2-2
CASSPHNSGTGELFF
TGTGCCAGCAGCCCTCATAACTCGGGCACCGGGGAGCTGTTTTTT
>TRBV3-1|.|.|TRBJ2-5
CASSQVSSATAPQYF
TGTGCCAGCAGCCAAGTCTCGAGCGCGACGGCGCCCCAGTACTTC
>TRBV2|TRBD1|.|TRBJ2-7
CASSRSVRDRAYEQYF
TGTGCCAGCAGTCGTTCGGTACGGGACAGGGCCTACGAGCAGTACTTC
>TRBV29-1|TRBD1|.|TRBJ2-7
CSVLRDRGYEQYF
TGCAGCGTACTCCGGGACAGGGGCTACGAGCAGTACTTC
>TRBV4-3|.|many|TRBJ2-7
CASSQESGYEQYF
TGCGCCAGCAGCCAAGAATCGGGATACGAGCAGTACTTC
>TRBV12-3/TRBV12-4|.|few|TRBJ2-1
CASSKRLGNEQFF
TGTGCCAGCAGCAAACGACTGGGCAATGAGCAGTTCTTC
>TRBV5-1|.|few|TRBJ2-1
CASSFPRGRDNEQFF
TGCGCCAGCAGCTTTCCCCGAGGGCGAGACAATGAGCAGTTCTTC
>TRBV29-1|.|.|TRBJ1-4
CSVSRTNEKLFF
TGCAGCGTCAGCCGGACTAATGAAAAACTGTTTTTT
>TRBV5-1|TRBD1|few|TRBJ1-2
CASSSMRQGSPLGYTF
TGCGCCAGCAGCTCGATGAGACAGGGGAGCCCTCTGGGCTACACCTTC
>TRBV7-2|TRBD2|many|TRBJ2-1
CASSLLSGSFNEQFF
TGTGCCAGCAGCCTCCTTAGCGGGAGTTTCAATGAGCAGTTCTTC
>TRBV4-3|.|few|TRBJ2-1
CASSHVVASYNEQFF
TGCGCCAGCAGCCACGTGGTCGCATCCTACAATGAGCAGTTCTTC
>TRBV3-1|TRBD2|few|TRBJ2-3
CASSQLLAGSDTQYF
TGTGCCAGCAGCCAATTACTAGCGGGGTCAGATACGCAGTATTTT